This T cell receptor beta chain was sequenced in a study of regulatory T cells in long-lasting Graves disease (dated by TCRdb to the early 2020s). Background on the whole study: Patients with newly diagnosed Graves' disease had been on antithyroid drugs for under 3 months. Patients with persistent Graves' disease were compared with patients with newly diagnosed Graves' disease using TCR sequencing and RNA sequencing of peripheral blood. The study was conducted in China and was registered as a clinical trial. A total of around 33 samples underwent TCR sequencing, from about 13 patients with persistent Graves' disease and roughly 20 patients with newly diagnosed Graves' disease. Results and caveats for the whole study, not just this receptor: More public clonotypes were shared among persistent patients (roughly 3,000) than among newly diagnosed patients (roughly 1,000). Only peripheral blood was studied, because thyroid tissue, the primary lesion, was inaccessible. Compared with newly diagnosed patients, patients with persistent Graves' disease had lower TCR Shannon entropy and fewer highly expanded clones, which suggests clonal expansion. Sequencing and analysis were restricted to the TCR beta chain. TRBV28, TRBJ1-2 and TRBJ2-5 were preferentially used in persistent disease, while TRBV20-1 and TRBJ2-1 were favored in newly diagnosed disease. The small sample size was acknowledged by the authors as a limitation that may reduce accuracy.

This clonotype came up a few times. Its antigen is not yet known. The input lacks base qualities; no much larger clone sits a single base away. The time point label here, explained by the study, means: newly diagnosed GD, antithyroid drugs for less than 3 months. For both TCR sequencing and RNA sequencing, RNA was extracted from PBMCs in TRIzol. Graves' disease was diagnosed according to American Thyroid Association guidelines. The patients came from an endocrinology department in Xi'an, China. From each patient, roughly 9 milliliters of peripheral blood was collected into an EDTA anticoagulant tube. Ficoll Paque Plus density gradient separation was used to isolate PBMCs, and no additional T cell sorting was done. An Agilent 2100 Bioanalyzer and agarose gel were used to check RNA quality, and a NanoDrop 2000 was used to measure RNA concentration. Via the germline V gene, CDR1 is SGHAT and CDR2 FQNNGV. The CDR3 runs 12 residues from the cysteine to the phenylalanine. This entry keeps only the CDR3 DNA: 36 bases, framed from base 1. Unmatched junction bases come to 5, with V trimmed by 5 bases and J by 10 bases.

The library was built by means of multiplex PCR. Sequencing was performed on an Illumina HiSeq 4000. iRepertoire HTBI primers and Arm-PCR amplification of CDR3 regions were used to construct TCR beta libraries. Gel purification was performed on PCR products prior to sequencing. In the authors' own workflow: Gene usage analysis of CDR3 amino acid clonotypes relied on the approximately 60 TRBV and about 13 TRBJ segments identified across samples. COPE and FqMerger were used to merge filtered high-quality paired reads into contigs. BLAST was used to align contigs to the IMGT TRBV, TRBD and TRBJ reference genes, and CDR3 was defined following IMGT. Any clonotype with a frequency above 0.1% was classified as a highly expanded clone. Repertoire diversity was measured by Shannon entropy, and V-J evenness by the Gini coefficient. Clonotypes shared by more than one individual were considered public. TCRdb itself trimmed the public reads at Q25 with fastp, ran MiXCR and retained productive beta chains. Every distinct CDR3 protein forms one entry, paired with its most common genes and DNA. It is TCRdb's table, rather than the study itself, that gives the V and J calls and clone size. For this sample the table gives about 540,000 distinct CDR3 sequences, of which about 14% were detected only once. Roughly 9.7% of the sample lies in the top ten.

This same sample was also part of a study on T cells in Graves' hyperthyroidism and ophthalmopathy. Per that second paper: Stable Graves' hyperthyroidism was defined as no progression to ophthalmopathy during 18 months of follow-up. Hyperthyroidism patients were newly diagnosed, had a disease duration of under 2 months, and were aged 18 to 65 years. The study excluded patients with uncontrolled infections, other autoimmune diseases, pregnancy or lactation. Diagnoses relied on clinical symptoms, serum thyroxine and TRAb, thyroid ultrasound and orbital computed tomography. The first round of RT-PCR for the TCR CDR3 was performed with the HTBI primer set and the Qiagen OneStep RT-PCR kit. Most expanded thyroid clonotypes (frequency above 0.001) were also detected in blood, suggesting blood repertoires may reflect thyroid immune responses. A model built on a 13 V-J signature distinguished ophthalmopathy from stable hyperthyroidism, reaching around 88% sensitivity and about 81% specificity in cross-validation and 80%/75% in testing. In validation, the model predicted progression to ophthalmopathy with approximately 71% sensitivity and roughly 75% specificity, a median of approximately 6.5 months before onset. To identify TCR V-J signatures that set the groups apart, the researchers used a discovery cohort of 90 to 100 patients, made up of approximately 43 with Graves' ophthalmopathy and about 59 with stable Graves' hyperthyroidism. Prospective prediction of ophthalmopathy was tested in an independent validation cohort consisting of fewer than 20 hyperthyroidism patients and about 17 patients who later progressed to ophthalmopathy. The 75 to 100 discovery patients were divided at random into training and test sets in a 7:3 ratio. In about 6 Graves' hyperthyroidism patients, the study also compared T-cell repertoires from thyroid tissue with T-cell repertoires from blood. Following sampling, methimazole starting at 30 mg daily was given to hyperthyroidism patients, and high-dose intravenous methylprednisolone was given to ophthalmopathy patients. The libraries were constructed in a second round of multiplex PCR and then size-selected and purified. The libraries were sequenced on an Illumina HiSeq2000 using paired-end 100 bp reads. SOAPnuke was used to process the raw data, removing reads that contained adapters or uncalled bases, had a mean Phred below 15, or lacked an exact match to the constant primer or identifier. High-quality paired reads were merged using COPE v1.2.5, and each unique nucleotide sequence was defined as a clonotype. Clonotypes were aligned to IMGT TRBV, TRBD and TRBJ reference segments using MiTCR v1.1. The analysis was restricted to V-J combinations with a frequency above 0.0001, which together covered 99.2% of the repertoires. A TCS score was defined as the ratio between F50 (clonal expansion) and ExV (chaos), using BLOSUM62-based TCRdist between CDR3 peptides within each V-J. Welch's t-statistics and random forest reduced some 510 V-J features to under 15, which were used in a naive Bayes classifier (R e1071). Sample size was not statistically predetermined, and investigators were not blinded to group allocation. TCR Vbeta CDR3 sequencing of 135 peripheral blood samples (43 ophthalmopathy, around 80 hyperthyroidism and around 17 progressor patients) is reported in the paper.

This TCR came from a young man with Graves disease. Donor details come from another sample of the same person, matched by shared clones. The material was peripheral blood mononuclear cells (PBMCs), obtained at new diagnosis, from a patient treated with antithyroid drugs. The rearrangement joined TRBV11-2 to TRBJ2-1, and TRBD1 aligns with 7 junction nucleotides. The nucleotides read TGTGCCAGCAGCCCGGGACAGCGAGAGCAGTTCTTC. This gives the protein CASSPGQREQFF.